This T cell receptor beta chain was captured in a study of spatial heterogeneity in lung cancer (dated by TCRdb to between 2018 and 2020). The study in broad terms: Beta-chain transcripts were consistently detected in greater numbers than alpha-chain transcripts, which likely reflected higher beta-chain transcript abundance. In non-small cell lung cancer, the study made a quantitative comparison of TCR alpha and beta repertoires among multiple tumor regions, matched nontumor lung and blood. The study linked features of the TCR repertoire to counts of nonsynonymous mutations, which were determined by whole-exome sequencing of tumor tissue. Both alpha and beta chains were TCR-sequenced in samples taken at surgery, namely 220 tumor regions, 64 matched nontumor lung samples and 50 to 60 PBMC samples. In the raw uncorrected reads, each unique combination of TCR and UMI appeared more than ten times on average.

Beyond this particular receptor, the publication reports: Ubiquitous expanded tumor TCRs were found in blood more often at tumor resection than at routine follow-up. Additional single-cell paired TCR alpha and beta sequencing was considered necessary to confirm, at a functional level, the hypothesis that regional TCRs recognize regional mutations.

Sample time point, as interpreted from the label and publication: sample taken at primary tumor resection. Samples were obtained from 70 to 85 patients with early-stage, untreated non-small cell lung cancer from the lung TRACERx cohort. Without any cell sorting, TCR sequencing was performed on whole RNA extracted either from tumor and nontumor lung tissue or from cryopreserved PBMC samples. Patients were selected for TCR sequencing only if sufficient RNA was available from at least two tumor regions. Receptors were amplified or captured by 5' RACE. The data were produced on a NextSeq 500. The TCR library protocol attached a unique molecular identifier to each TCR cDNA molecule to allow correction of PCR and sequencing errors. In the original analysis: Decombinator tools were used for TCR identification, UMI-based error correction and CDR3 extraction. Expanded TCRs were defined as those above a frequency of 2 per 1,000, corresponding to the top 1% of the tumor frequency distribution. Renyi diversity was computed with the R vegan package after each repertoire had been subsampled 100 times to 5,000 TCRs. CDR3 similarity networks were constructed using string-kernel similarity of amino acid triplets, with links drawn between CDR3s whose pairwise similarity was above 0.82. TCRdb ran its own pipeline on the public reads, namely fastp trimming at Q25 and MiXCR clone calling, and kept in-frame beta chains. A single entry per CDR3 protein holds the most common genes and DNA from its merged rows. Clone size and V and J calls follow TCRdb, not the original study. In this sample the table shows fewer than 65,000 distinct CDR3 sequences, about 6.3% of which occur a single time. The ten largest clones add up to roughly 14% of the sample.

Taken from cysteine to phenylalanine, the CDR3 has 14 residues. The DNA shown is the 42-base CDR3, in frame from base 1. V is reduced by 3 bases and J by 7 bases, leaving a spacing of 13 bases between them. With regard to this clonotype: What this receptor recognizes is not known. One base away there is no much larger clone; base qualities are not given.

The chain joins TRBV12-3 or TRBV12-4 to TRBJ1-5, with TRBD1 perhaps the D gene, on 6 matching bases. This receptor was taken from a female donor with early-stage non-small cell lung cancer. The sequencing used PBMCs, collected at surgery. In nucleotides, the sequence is TGTGCCAGCAGTTTGGAACAGGGCAGGCAGCCCCAGCATTTT. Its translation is CASSLEQGRQPQHF.